The 3 T cell receptor beta chains presented below share a single source sample, sequenced in a study of T cell responses to AZD1222 COVID-19 vaccine. The data were produced by immunoSEQ multiplex PCR, yet TCRdb's version contains in-frame clones alone and is incomplete. Of 160,000 or so clones detected, about 90% appear once; the ten largest clones hold roughly 10%. The sequencing used peripheral blood, collected 28 days after the second AZD1222 dose. Receptor source: an adult who received the AZD1222 COVID-19 vaccine.

The chain is built from TRBV30 and TRBJ2-1; the D gene is possibly TRBD2 (7 bases). The germline gives CDR1 GTSNPN, CDR2 SVGIG (reference sequence). The CDR3 length is 13 residues. V gave up 0 bases and J gave up 9 bases, with 12 bases separating them. CDR3 region: CAWSVGGLSEQFF. DNA of the CDR3: TGTGCCTGGAGTGTGGGGGGGCTGAGTGAGCAGTTCTTC.

This chain links TRBV4-3 with TRBJ1-6; D not certain. CDR1 is LGHNA and CDR2 is YSLEER in the germline V gene. The V end was cut by 8 bases, the J end by 6 bases, with 14 bases between. This CDR3 comprises 14 residues. The chain's CDR3 is CASGEGAGNSPLHF. The CDR3 coding sequence is TGCGCCAGCGGAGAGGGAGCTGGTAATTCACCCCTCCACTTT.

The chain uses TRBV18 and TRBJ1-1; D remains unclear. CDR1 and CDR2 (germline): KGHSH, LQKENI. The CDR3 sequence is 12 residues long. V lost 5 bases and J 8 bases, leaving 12 bases between the germline ends. The CDR3 spells CASSTQVAEAFF. The CDR3 nucleotides are TGTGCCAGCTCAACCCAGGTGGCCGAAGCTTTCTTT.